The table lists the clone carrying this TCR beta chain with a few counts. As yet, its antigen is unknown. This entry belongs to a study of CD8 T cells in ankylosing spondylitis. Study results and limitations: Earlier studies detected some motif variants in reactive arthritis synovial fluid and blood. In ankylosing spondylitis blood, a motif of roughly eight highly homologous TCR beta variants appeared characteristic.

V lost 1 base and J lost 8, with 11 bases in between. The length of the CDR3 is 14 residues. The V gene's germline CDR1 is LGHDT and CDR2 YNNKEL (reference sequence). Researchers built TCR beta libraries using quantitative 5'-RACE with molecular barcodes. MiXCR, run by TCRdb on the 5' RACE reads, gives a single entry per CDR3 protein. Of 700,000 to 850,000 distinct CDR3 sequences listed, about 10% are singletons. The receptor's source is a male donor with ankylosing spondylitis. The gene calls are TRBV3-1 and TRBJ2-2; no clear D gene. Sequenced input: blood, either unsorted or a sorted T cell fraction (not recorded which). CDR3 coding DNA: TGTGCCAGCAGCCAAGTCCTCTTGGCGGGGGAGCTGTTTTTT. Its protein product is CASSQVLLAGELFF. The full variable domain, completed using reference TRBV3-1 and TRBJ2-2, is DTAVSQTPKYLVTQMGNDKSIKCEQNLGHDTMYWYKQDSKKFLKIMFSYNNKELIINETVPNRFSPKSPDKAHLNLHINSLELGDSAVYFCASSQVLLAGELFFGEGSRLTVL.